Below, one T cell receptor (beta chain) is given with its context. This clonotype appeared a few times. Which antigen it targets is not known. Per-base quality was not reported, and no clone a single base away is much larger than it. The data are from a study of response to subunit inactivated influenza vaccine (dated by TCRdb to 2016 to 2019). About the investigation overall: Deep quantitative T cell receptor repertoire profiling was used in the study to track responses to a trivalent subunit inactivated influenza vaccine. Beyond this particular receptor, the publication reports: The authors suggested that each seasonal influenza vaccination may recruit only a limited number of new T cells.

Trimming removed 1 base from V and 5 bases from J; the gene matches leave 10 bases unexplained. The germline V gene specifies LGHNA as CDR1 and YSLEER as CDR2. There are 17 amino acids in the CDR3, from cysteine to phenylalanine inclusive. Only CDR3 DNA is held: 51 bases, read in frame from base 1. Libraries were constructed by RT-PCR. The instrument was an Illumina HiSeq 2500. The public reads were reprocessed in TCRdb via fastp at Q25 and MiXCR, keeping in-frame beta chains. A single entry per CDR3 protein holds the most common genes and DNA from its merged rows. In this sample the table shows over 650,000 distinct CDR3 sequences, 18% of which occur a single time. Clones ranked in the top ten supply about a tenth of the sample.

The source material was PBMCs from blood, sampled roughly 5 days after vaccination. This receptor was taken from a man aged 50-59 years who received an inactivated influenza vaccine. Donor details come from another sample of the same person, matched by shared clones. The V and J segments used are TRBV4-3 and TRBJ2-1, with 8 bases matching TRBD2. Here is the DNA: TGCGCCAGCAGCCAAGTATACGCTAGCGGGCGAGACAATGAGCAGTTCTTC. Translated, it gives CASSQVYASGRDNEQFF.